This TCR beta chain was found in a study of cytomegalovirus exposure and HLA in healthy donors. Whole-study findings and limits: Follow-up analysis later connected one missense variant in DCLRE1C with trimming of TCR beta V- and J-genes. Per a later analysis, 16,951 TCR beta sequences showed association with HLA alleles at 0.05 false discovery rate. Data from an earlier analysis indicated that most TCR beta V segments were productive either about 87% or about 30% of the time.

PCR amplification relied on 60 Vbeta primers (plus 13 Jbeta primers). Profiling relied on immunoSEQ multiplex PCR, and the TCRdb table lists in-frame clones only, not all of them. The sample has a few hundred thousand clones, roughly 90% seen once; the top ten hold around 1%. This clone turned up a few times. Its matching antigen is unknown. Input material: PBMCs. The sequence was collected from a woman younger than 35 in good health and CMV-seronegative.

This CDR3 is CASSPYRTSPGELFF. CDR3 coding DNA: TGTGCCAGCAGCCCTTACCGGACTAGCCCAGGGGAGCTGTTTTTT. This chain joins TRBV7-3 and TRBJ2-2, with 8 bases fitting TRBD2. The CDR3 runs 15 residues. After removal of 5 bases from V and 8 bases from J, the junction contained 10 bases not matched to a gene. Germline values: CDR1 SGHTA, CDR2 FQGTGA. Variable domain in full (rest from reference TRBV7-3 and TRBJ2-2): GAGVSQTPSNKVTEKGKYVELRCDPISGHTALYWYRQSLGQGPEFLIYFQGTGAADDSGLPNDRFFAVRPEGSVSTLKIQRTERGDSAVYLCASSPYRTSPGELFFGEGSRLTVL.